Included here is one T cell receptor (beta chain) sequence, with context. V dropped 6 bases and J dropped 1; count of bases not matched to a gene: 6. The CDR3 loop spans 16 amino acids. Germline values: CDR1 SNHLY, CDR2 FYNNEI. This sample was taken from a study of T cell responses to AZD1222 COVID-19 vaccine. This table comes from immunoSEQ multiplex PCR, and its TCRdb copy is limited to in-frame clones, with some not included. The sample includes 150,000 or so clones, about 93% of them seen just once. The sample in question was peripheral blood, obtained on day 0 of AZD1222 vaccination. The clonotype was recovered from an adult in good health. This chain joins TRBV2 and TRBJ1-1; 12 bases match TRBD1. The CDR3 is CASSDGTGGPNTEAFF. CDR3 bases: TGTGCCAGCAGCGATGGGACAGGGGGCCCGAACACTGAAGCTTTCTTT.